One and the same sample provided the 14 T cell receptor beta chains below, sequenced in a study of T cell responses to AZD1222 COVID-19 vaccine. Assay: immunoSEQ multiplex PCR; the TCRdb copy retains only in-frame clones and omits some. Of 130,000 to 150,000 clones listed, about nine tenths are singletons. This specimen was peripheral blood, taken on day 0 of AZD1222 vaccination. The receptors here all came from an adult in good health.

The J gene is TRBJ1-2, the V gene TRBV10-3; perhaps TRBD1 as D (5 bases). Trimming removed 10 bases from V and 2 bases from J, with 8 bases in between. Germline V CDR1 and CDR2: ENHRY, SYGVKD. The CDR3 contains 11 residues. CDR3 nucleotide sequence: TGTGCCAACCGGGGGAACTATGGCTACACCTTC. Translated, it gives CANRGNYGYTF.

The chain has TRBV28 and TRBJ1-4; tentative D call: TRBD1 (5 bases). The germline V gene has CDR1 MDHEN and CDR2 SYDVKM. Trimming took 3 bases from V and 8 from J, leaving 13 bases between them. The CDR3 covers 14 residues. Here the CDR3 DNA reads TGTGCCAGCAGTTTGGAGACAGAACGGGAAAAACTGTTTTTT. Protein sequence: CASSLETEREKLFF.

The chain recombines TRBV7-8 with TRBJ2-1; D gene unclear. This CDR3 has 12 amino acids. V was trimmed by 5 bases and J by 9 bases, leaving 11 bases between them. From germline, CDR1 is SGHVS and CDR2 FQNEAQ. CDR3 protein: CASSPSFGEQFF. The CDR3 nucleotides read TGTGCCAGCAGCCCTAGTTTCGGTGAGCAGTTCTTC.

CDR3 in amino acids: CAISVPGGRQETQYF. The CDR3 DNA follows: TGTGCCATCAGTGTCCCGGGAGGCCGACAAGAGACCCAGTACTTC. This rearrangement joins TRBV10-3 to TRBJ2-5; 7 bases match TRBD2. There are 15 residues in the CDR3. Unmatched junction bases numbered 7, after V lost 4 bases and J lost 2 bases. Germline values: CDR1 ENHRY, CDR2 SYGVKD.

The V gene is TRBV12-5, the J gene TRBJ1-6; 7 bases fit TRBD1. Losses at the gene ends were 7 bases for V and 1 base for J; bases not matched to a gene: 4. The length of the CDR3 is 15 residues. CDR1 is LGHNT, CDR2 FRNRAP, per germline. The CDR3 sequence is CASAPGGSYNSPLHF. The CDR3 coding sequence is TGTGCTAGTGCTCCAGGGGGATCCTATAATTCACCCCTCCACTTT.

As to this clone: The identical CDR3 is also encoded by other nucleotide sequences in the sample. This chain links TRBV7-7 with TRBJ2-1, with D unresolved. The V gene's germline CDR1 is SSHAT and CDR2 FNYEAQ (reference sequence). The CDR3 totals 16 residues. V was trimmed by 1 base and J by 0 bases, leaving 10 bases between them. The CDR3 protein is CASSLGLPSSYNEQFF. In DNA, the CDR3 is TGTGCCAGCAGCTTAGGGCTCCCAAGCTCCTACAATGAGCAGTTCTTC.

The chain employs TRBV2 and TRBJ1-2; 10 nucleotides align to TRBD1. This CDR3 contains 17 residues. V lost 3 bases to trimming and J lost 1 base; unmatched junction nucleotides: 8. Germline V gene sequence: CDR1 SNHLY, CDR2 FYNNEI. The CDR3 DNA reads TGTGCCAGCAGTGATAAGGGACAGGGGAGGTATAACTATGGCTACACCTTC. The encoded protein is CASSDKGQGRYNYGYTF.

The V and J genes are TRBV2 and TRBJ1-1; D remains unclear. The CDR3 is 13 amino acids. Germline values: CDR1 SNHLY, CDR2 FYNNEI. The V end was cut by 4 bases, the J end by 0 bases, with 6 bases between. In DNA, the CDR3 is TGTGCCAGCAGTGTCGAGATGAACACTGAAGCTTTCTTT. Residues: CASSVEMNTEAFF.

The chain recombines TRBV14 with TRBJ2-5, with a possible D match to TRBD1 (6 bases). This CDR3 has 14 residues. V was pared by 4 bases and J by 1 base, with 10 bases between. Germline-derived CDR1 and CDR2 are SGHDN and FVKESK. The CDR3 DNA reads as TGTGCCAGCAGCCGAAACAGGGCCCAAGAGACCCAGTACTTC. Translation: CASSRNRAQETQYF.

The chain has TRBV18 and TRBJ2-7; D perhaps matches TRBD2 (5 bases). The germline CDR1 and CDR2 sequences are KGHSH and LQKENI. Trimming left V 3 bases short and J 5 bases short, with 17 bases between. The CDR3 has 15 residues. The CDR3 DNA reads TGTGCCAGCTCACCGGTAGCGCTAGACAATCACGAGCAGTACTTC. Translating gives CASSPVALDNHEQYF.

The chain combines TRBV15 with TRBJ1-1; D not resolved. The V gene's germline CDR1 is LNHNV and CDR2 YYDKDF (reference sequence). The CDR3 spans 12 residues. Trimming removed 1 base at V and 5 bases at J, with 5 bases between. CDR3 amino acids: CATSRAWTEAFF. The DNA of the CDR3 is TGTGCCACCAGCAGAGCTTGGACTGAAGCTTTCTTT.

The chain's CDR3 is CASSSRDGNQPQHF. The CDR3 nucleotides read TGTGCCAGCAGCTCCCGGGACGGGAATCAGCCCCAGCATTTT. The chain employs TRBV5-7 and TRBJ1-5, with D possibly TRBD1 on 5 matching bases. TRBV5-7 is an open reading frame whose function is uncertain. V dropped 3 bases and J dropped 4 bases, with 11 bases sitting between them. CDR3 length: 14 residues.

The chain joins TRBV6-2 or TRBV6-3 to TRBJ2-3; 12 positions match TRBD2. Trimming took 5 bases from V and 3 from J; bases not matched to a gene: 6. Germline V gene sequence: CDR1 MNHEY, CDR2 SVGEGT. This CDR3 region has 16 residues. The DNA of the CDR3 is TGTGCCAGCAGTAACCGACTAGCGGGAGTAACAGATACGCAGTATTTT. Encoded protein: CASSNRLAGVTDTQYF.

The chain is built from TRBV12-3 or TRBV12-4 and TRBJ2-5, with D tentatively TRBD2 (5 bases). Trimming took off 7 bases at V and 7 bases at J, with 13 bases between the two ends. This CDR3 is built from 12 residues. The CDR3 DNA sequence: TGTGCCAGCACCTTTTCACGGGGGACCCAGTACTTC. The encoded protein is CASTFSRGTQYF.